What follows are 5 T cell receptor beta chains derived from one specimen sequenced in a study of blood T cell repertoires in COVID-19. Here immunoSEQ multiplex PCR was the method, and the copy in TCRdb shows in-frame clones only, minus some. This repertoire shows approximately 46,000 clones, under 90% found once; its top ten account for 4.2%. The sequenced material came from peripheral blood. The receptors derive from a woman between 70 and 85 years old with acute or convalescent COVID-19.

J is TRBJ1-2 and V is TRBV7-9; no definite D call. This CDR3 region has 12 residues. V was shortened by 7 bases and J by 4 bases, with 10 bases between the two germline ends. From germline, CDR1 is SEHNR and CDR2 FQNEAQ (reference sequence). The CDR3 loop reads CASTEGGYGYTF. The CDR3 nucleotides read TGTGCCAGCACCGAGGGAGGCTATGGCTACACCTTC.

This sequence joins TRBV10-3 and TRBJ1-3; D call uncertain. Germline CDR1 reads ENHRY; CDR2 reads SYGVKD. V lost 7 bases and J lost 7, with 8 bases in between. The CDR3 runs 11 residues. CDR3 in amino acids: CAITATNTIYF. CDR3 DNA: TGTGCCATCACCGCTACCAACACCATATATTTT.

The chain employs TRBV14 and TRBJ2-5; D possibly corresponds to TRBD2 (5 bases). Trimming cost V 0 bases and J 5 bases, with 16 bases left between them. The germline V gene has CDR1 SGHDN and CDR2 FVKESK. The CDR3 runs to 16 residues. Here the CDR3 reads CASSQDFASGRETQYF. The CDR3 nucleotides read TGTGCCAGCAGCCAAGACTTCGCGTCGGGAAGGGAGACCCAGTACTTC.

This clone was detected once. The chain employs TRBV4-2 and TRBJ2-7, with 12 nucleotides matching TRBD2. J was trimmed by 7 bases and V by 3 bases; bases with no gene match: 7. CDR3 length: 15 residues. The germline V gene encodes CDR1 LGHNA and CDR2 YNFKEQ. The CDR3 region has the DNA TGTGCCAGCAGCCAGAGGACTAGCGGGATGGAGGAGCAGTACTTC. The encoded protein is CASSQRTSGMEEQYF.

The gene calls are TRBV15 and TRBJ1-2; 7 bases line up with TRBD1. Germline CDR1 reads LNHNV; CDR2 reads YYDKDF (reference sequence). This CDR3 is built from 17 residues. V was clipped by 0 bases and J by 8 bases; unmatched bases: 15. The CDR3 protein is CATSRDLRGTESGGYTF. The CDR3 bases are TGTGCCACCAGCAGAGATCTCAGGGGGACAGAATCTGGCGGCTACACCTTC. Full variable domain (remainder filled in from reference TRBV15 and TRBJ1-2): DAMVIQNPRYQVTQFGKPVTLSCSQTLNHNVMYWYQQKSSQAPKLLFHYYDKDFNNEADTPDNFQSRRPNTSFCFLDIRSPGLGDTAMYLCATSRDLRGTESGGYTFGSGTRLTVV.